This TCR beta chain was sequenced during a study of blood T cell repertoires in COVID-19. Whole-study context: Samples of COVID-19 (acute and convalescent) were obtained from the United States, Italy and Spain. Sources were T cells, B-cell-depleted T cells, or PBMCs; the material itself was cDNA or gDNA.

The authors' processing: Reference gene primers were amplified, and this amplification served to estimate nucleated cell counts. Clones were sequenced by immunoSEQ multiplex PCR, and TCRdb holds only the in-frame ones, with some missing. The V and J calls and the clone size are those of that table, but D and trimming were determined from the DNA. The table has around 500,000 clones, 70% to 90% seen once. This CDR3 is 16 amino acids long. Germline CDR1 reads MNHEY; CDR2 reads SVGEGT. Trimming cost V 1 base and J 3 bases, with 13 bases left between them. V gene TRBV6-2 or TRBV6-3 combines with J gene TRBJ1-5, with D possibly being TRBD1 (6 bases). The sample taken for sequencing was peripheral blood. The TCR originated in a human donor in a cohort sampled during active COVID-19. The CDR3 region is CASSYLGRGPNQPQHF. CDR3 bases: TGTGCCAGCAGTTACTTGGGGCGGGGGCCCAATCAGCCCCAGCATTTT.